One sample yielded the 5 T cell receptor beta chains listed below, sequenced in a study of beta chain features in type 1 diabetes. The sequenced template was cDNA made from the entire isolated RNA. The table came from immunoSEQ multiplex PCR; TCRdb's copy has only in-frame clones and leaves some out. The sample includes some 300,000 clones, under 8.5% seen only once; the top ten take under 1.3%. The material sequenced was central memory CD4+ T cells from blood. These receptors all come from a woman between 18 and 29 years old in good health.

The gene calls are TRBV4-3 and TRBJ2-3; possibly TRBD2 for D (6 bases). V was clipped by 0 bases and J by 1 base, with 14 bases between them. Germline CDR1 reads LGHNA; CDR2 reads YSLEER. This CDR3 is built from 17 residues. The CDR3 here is CASSQDLPGVRTDTQYF. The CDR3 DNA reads TGCGCCAGCAGCCAAGATCTACCGGGGGTTCGCACAGATACGCAGTATTTT.

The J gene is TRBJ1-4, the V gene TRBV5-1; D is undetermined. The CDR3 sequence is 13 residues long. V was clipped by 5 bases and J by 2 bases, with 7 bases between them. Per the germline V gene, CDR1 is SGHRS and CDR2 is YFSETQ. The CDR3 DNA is TGCGCCAGCAGAAGTGGGACTAATGAAAAACTGTTTTTT. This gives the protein CASRSGTNEKLFF.

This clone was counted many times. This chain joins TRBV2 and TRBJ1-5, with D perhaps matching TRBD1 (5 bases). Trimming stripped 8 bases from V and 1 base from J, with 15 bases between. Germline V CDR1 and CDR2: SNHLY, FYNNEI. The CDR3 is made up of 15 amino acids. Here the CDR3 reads CASGAGVRSNQPQHF. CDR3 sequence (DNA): TGTGCCAGCGGAGCGGGGGTTCGGAGCAATCAGCCCCAGCATTTT.

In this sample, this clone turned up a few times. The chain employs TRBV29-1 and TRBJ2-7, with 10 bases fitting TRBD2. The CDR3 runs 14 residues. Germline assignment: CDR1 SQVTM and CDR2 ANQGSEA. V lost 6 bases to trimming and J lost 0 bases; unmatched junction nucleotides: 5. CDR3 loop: CSVLGLAASYEQYF. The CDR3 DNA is TGCAGCGTCCTCGGACTAGCGGCCTCCTACGAGCAGTACTTC.

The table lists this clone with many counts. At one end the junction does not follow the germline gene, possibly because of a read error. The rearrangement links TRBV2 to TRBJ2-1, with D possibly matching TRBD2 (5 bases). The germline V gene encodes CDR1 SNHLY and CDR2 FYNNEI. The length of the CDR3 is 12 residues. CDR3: CASSVGDRSRVF. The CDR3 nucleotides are TGTGCCAGCAGTGTTGGCGACCGATCGAGGGTCTTC. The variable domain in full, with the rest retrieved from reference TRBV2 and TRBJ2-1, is EPEVTQTPSHQVTQMGQEVILRCVPISNHLYFYWYRQILGQKVEFLVSFYNNEISEKSEIFDDQFSVERPDGSNFTLKIRSTKLEDSAMYFCASSVGDRSRVFGPGTRLTVL.